This TCR beta chain stems from a study of blood T cell repertoires in COVID-19. On the study more broadly: Acute and convalescent COVID-19 samples came from the United States, Italy and Spain. In each case, the material was cDNA or gDNA derived from T cells, B-cell-depleted T cells, or PBMCs.

Only one count was recorded for this clone. Methods used by the authors: Amplification of reference gene primers provided the estimated nucleated cell counts. Clones were read by immunoSEQ multiplex PCR, and TCRdb kept only the in-frame ones, dropping some. From that table come the V and J calls and clone size; the DNA was used to work out D and trimming. This table has roughly 70,000 clones, 65% to 90% appearing once. The CDR3 totals 14 residues. CDR1 is SGHAT, CDR2 FQDESV, per germline (reference sequence). The sample comprised peripheral blood. The rearrangement links TRBV11-1 to TRBJ2-3; 9 bases agree with TRBD2. This receptor was obtained from a man over 45 with active COVID-19. This CDR3 is CASGLAASTDTQYF. Written as DNA, the CDR3 is TGTGCTTCGGGACTAGCTGCTAGCACAGATACGCAGTATTTT.